A single sample is the source of the 4 T cell receptor beta chains below, sequenced in a study of CD8 T cells in Susac syndrome (dated by TCRdb to the late 2010s). Libraries were prepared through the immunoSEQ multiplex PCR assay. RNA was extracted using the RNeasy kit, and roughly 0.5 to 1 microgram was reverse transcribed with random hexamers. The raw public reads went through TCRdb reprocessing: fastp at Q25, MiXCR clone calling, in-frame beta chains kept. Rows with a matching CDR3 protein are joined into one entry that keeps the most common DNA and genes. This sample is represented by about 76,000 distinct CDR3 sequences; over 85% of them were singletons. Around 0.45% of the sample rests with the top ten. Sequenced input: CD8+ T cells from PBMCs. Source of these receptors: a human donor with Susac syndrome.

This clonotype was recorded once. J is TRBJ2-7 and V is TRBV13; D is uncertain. CDR1 and CDR2 from the germline V gene are PRHDT and FYEKMQ (reference sequence). The CDR3 is 14 amino acids. V was trimmed by 5 bases and J by 0 bases, leaving 11 bases between them. The CDR3 sequence: CASSAGRASYEQYF. In DNA, the CDR3 is TGTGCCAGCAGCGCCGGACGGGCCTCCTACGAGCAGTACTTC.

The chain recombines TRBV6-2 or TRBV6-3 with TRBJ2-3; 8 nucleotides agree with TRBD2. Per the germline V gene, CDR1 is MNHEY and CDR2 is SVGEGT. Trimming cost V 2 bases and J 5 bases; bases outside gene matches: 9. The CDR3 consists of 16 residues. The CDR3 sequence: CASSYGAGGRGDTQYF. CDR3 DNA sequence: TGTGCCAGCAGTTACGGGGCGGGAGGACGCGGAGATACGCAGTATTTT.

The chain combines TRBV9 with TRBJ2-1; 9 bases are a match to TRBD2. The CDR3 extends over 16 amino acids. The trim removed 3 bases at V and 3 bases at J, leaving 7 bases unmatched. The V gene's germline CDR1 is SGDLS and CDR2 YYNGEE. The CDR3 is CASSAGGLANYNEQFF. The CDR3 bases are TGTGCCAGCAGCGCTGGGGGACTAGCTAACTACAATGAGCAGTTCTTC.

This rearrangement joins TRBV25-1 to TRBJ2-2; maybe TRBD1 (6 bases). Germline lookup yields CDR1 MGHDK and CDR2 SYGVNS. The V end lost 1 base, the J end lost 4 bases, and 16 bases lay between the germline ends. CDR3 length equals 17 residues. The CDR3 is CASSEWVAQGTTGELFF. The CDR3 region has the DNA TGTGCCAGCAGTGAATGGGTCGCACAGGGCACCACCGGGGAGCTGTTTTTT.